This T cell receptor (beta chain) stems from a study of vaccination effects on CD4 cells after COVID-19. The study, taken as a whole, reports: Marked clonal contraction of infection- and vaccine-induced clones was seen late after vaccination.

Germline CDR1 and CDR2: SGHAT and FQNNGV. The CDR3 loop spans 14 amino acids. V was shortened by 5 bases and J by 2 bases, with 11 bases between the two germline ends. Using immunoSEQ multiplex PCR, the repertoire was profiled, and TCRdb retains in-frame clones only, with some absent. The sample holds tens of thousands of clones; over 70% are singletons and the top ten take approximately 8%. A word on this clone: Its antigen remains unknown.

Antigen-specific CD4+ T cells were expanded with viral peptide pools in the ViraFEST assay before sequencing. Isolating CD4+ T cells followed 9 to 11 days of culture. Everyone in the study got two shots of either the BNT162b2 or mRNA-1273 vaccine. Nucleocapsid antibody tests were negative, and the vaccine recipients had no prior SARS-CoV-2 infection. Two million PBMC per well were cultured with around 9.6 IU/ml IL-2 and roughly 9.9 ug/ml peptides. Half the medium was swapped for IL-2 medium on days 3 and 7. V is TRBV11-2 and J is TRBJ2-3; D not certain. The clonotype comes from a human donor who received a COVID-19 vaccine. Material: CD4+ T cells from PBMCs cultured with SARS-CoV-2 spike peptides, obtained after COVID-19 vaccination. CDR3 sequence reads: CASSRAGVTDTQYF. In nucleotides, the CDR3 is TGTGCCAGCAGCCGAGCCGGAGTCACAGATACGCAGTATTTT.